A selection of T cell receptor beta chains follows, all from one sample in a study of cytomegalovirus exposure and HLA in healthy donors. Produced via immunoSEQ multiplex PCR; TCRdb's table is partial and in-frame only. Among around 93,000 clones listed, roughly 82% were seen once. The sample comprised PBMCs. The receptors shown here come from a man under 40 in good health and CMV-seropositive. CDR3s include the opening cysteine and the closing phenylalanine or tryptophan. Fields, in order: CDR3 protein, CDR3 DNA, clone size, V gene, D gene, J gene. A D gene is named only where the DNA matches it firmly. The size entry is marked missing in some rows and otherwise reads once, few, many or a size class.

CDR3: CASSPDRVYGYTF; DNA: TGCGCCAGCAGCCCGGACAGAGTCTATGGCTACACCTTC; size: few; V: TRBV5-1; D: .; J: TRBJ1-2
CDR3: CASSLTGPGANVLTF; DNA: TGTGCCAGCAGTTTGACAGGGCCTGGGGCCAACGTCCTGACTTTC; size: .; V: TRBV5-4; D: TRBD1; J: TRBJ2-6
CDR3: CASSLRDRATNEQFF; DNA: TGCGCCAGCAGCCTCCGGGACAGGGCCACGAATGAGCAGTTCTTC; size: .; V: TRBV5-1; D: TRBD1; J: TRBJ2-1
CDR3: CASSLGTSGSRTYNEQFF; DNA: TGTGCCAGCAGCTTAGGGACTAGCGGGTCGAGGACCTACAATGAGCAGTTCTTC; size: .; V: TRBV7-9; D: TRBD2; J: TRBJ2-1
CDR3: CASSQTLGNTEAFF; DNA: TGTGCCAGCAGCCAGACTTTGGGGAACACTGAAGCTTTCTTT; size: .; V: TRBV27; D: .; J: TRBJ1-1
CDR3: CAWSVFRRRNEQFF; DNA: TGTGCCTGGAGTGTATTTCGGAGGAGGAATGAGCAGTTCTTC; size: .; V: TRBV30; D: .; J: TRBJ2-1
CDR3: CASSSRRTAANEKLFF; DNA: TGTGCCAGTAGCTCGCGTCGGACAGCTGCTAATGAAAAACTGTTTTTT; size: .; V: TRBV19; D: .; J: TRBJ1-4
CDR3: CASSPTAGREKLFF; DNA: TGTGCCAGCAGCCCCACGGCAGGGCGTGAAAAACTGTTTTTT; size: .; V: TRBV9; D: .; J: TRBJ1-4
CDR3: CASSPRRPGGETQYF; DNA: TGTGCCAGCAGCCCCCGAAGGCCCGGCGGAGAGACCCAGTACTTC; size: .; V: TRBV4-2; D: .; J: TRBJ2-5
CDR3: CASSSGLLITGELFF; DNA: TGTGCCAGCAGTTCGGGACTTTTGATCACCGGGGAGCTGTTTTTT; size: .; V: TRBV27; D: .; J: TRBJ2-2
CDR3: CASSRGGSETQYF; DNA: TGCGCCAGCAGCAGAGGGGGTTCCGAGACCCAGTACTTC; size: once; V: TRBV4-1; D: .; J: TRBJ2-5
CDR3: CASSFPRETQYF; DNA: TGTGCCAGCAGTTTCCCGCGAGAGACCCAGTACTTC; size: .; V: TRBV28; D: .; J: TRBJ2-5
CDR3: CASSPLSGEQFF; DNA: TGTGCCAGCAGCCCCTTATCGGGGGAGCAGTTCTTC; size: .; V: TRBV7-8; D: .; J: TRBJ2-1
CDR3: CARSLDRQGSYEQYF; DNA: TGTGCCAGAAGCTTGGATCGTCAGGGGAGCTACGAGCAGTACTTC; size: once; V: TRBV5-3; D: .; J: TRBJ2-7
CDR3: CASSIATVYEQYF; DNA: TGTGCCAGTAGTATAGCGACAGTTTACGAGCAGTACTTC; size: .; V: TRBV19; D: .; J: TRBJ2-7
CDR3: CASSFLARGNTIYF; DNA: TGTGCCAGCAGTTTCCTGGCCCGTGGAAACACCATATATTTT; size: .; V: TRBV28; D: .; J: TRBJ1-3
CDR3: CASSPDLGTGVVGYGYTF; DNA: TGTGCCAGCAGCCCCGATCTTGGGACAGGGGTAGTCGGCTATGGCTACACCTTC; size: once; V: TRBV5-4; D: TRBD1; J: TRBJ1-2
CDR3: CASSSTLAASNEQFF; DNA: TGTGCCAGCAGCTCGACACTAGCGGCCTCCAATGAGCAGTTCTTC; size: .; V: TRBV9; D: TRBD2; J: TRBJ2-1
CDR3: CASSPPGLLAGNNEQFF; DNA: TGTGCCAGCTCACCCCCAGGGCTATTAGCGGGAAACAATGAGCAGTTCTTC; size: .; V: TRBV18; D: TRBD2; J: TRBJ2-1
CDR3: CASSLIPTGPKNIQYF; DNA: TGTGCCAGCAGTTTGATCCCGACAGGGCCCAAAAACATTCAGTACTTC; size: .; V: TRBV28; D: TRBD1; J: TRBJ2-4
CDR3: CASSHSIGLAGGEQYF; DNA: TGTGCCAGCAGCCACTCTATAGGACTAGCGGGAGGCGAGCAGTACTTC; size: .; V: TRBV7-9; D: TRBD2; J: TRBJ2-7
CDR3: CASSVGPGAKETQYF; DNA: TGTGCCAGCAGCGTAGGTCCAGGGGCGAAAGAGACCCAGTACTTC; size: .; V: TRBV9; D: .; J: TRBJ2-5
CDR3: CATRGQVSGNTIYF; DNA: TGTGCCACTAGAGGACAAGTCTCTGGAAACACCATATATTTT; size: .; V: TRBV10-3; D: .; J: TRBJ1-3
CDR3: CASRLTGAQPQHF; DNA: TGTGCCAGCAGATTGACAGGGGCTCAGCCCCAGCATTTT; size: few; V: TRBV28; D: TRBD1; J: TRBJ1-5
CDR3: CASSSDRGYQETQYF; DNA: TGTGCCAGCAGTTCGGACCGGGGGTACCAAGAGACCCAGTACTTC; size: .; V: TRBV27; D: .; J: TRBJ2-5
CDR3: CASQVYRTGGNEKLFF; DNA: TGTGCCAGCCAAGTGTATAGGACAGGGGGAAATGAAAAACTGTTTTTT; size: few; V: TRBV2; D: TRBD1; J: TRBJ1-4
CDR3: CASSYGVGYEQYF; DNA: TGTGCCAGCAGTTACGGGGTTGGGTACGAGCAGTACTTC; size: .; V: TRBV27; D: .; J: TRBJ2-7